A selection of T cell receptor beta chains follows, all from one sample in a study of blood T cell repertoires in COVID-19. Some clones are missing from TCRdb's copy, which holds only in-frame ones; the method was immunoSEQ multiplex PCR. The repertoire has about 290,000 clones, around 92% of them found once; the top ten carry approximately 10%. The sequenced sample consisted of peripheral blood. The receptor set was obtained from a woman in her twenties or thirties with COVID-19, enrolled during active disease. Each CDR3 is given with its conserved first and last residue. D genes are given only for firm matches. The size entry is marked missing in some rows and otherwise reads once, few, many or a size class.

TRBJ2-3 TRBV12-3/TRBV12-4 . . CASSRTDTQYF TGTGCCAGCAGTCGTACAGATACGCAGTATTTT
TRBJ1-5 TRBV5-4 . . CASSSSVNQPQHF TGTGCCAGCAGCTCGTCCGTTAATCAGCCCCAGCATTTT
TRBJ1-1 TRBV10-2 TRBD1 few CASSTGQGNTEAFF TGCGCCAGCAGTACGGGACAGGGGAACACTGAAGCTTTCTTT
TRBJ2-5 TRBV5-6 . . CASSPRGAGLETQYF TGTGCCAGCAGCCCCCGGGGGGCAGGGTTGGAGACCCAGTACTTC
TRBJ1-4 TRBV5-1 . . CASSQGRGTNEKLFF TGCGCCAGCAGCCAGGGGAGGGGGACTAATGAAAAACTGTTTTTT
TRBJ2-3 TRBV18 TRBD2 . CASFGLAGRTDTQYF TGTGCCAGCTTCGGACTAGCGGGGCGCACAGATACGCAGTATTTT
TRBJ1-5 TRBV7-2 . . CASSLGGPQPQHF TGTGCCAGCAGCTTGGGGGGGCCTCAGCCCCAGCATTTT
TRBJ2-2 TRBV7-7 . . CASSLSGGELFF TGTGCCAGCAGTCTATCTGGCGGGGAGCTGTTTTTT
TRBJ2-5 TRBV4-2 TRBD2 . CASSQDREGAGVKETQYF TGTGCCAGCAGCCAAGATCGCGAGGGAGCGGGGGTAAAAGAGACCCAGTACTTC
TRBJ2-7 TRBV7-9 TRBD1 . CASSSTRQGKTYEQYF TGTGCCAGCAGCTCCACACGACAGGGCAAGACCTACGAGCAGTACTTC
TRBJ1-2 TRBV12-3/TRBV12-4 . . CASRRTVNYGYTF TGTGCCAGCAGACGGACAGTCAACTATGGCTACACCTTC
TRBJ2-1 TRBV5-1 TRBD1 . CASSLPLTGDFYNEQFF TGCGCCAGCAGCTTGCCGCTGACAGGGGACTTCTACAATGAGCAGTTCTTC
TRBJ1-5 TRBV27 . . CASSDDDTRQPQHF TGTGCCAGCAGTGACGACGACACTCGGCAGCCCCAGCATTTT
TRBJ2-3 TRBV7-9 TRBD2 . CAIITSGGADTQYF TGTGCCATCATAACTAGCGGGGGCGCGGATACGCAGTATTTT
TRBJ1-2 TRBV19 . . CASSPLQANYGYTF TGTGCCAGTAGTCCGTTACAGGCGAACTATGGCTACACCTTC
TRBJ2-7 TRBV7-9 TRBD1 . CASSNEGAFPPF TGTGCCAGCAGCAACGAGGGGGCCTTTCCGCCTTTC
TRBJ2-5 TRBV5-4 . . CASSFPEVAEETQYF TGTGCCAGCAGCTTTCCGGAGGTGGCGGAAGAGACCCAGTACTTC
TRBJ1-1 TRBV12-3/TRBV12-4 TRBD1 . CASIQGAGTEAFF TGTGCCAGCATCCAGGGGGCGGGCACTGAAGCTTTCTTT
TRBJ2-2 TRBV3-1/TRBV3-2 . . CASSQAGARNTGELFF TGTGCCAGCAGCCAAGCAGGGGCACGGAACACCGGGGAGCTGTTTTTT
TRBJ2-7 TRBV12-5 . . CASGLSPYEQYF TGTGCTAGTGGTTTGTCTCCCTACGAGCAGTACTTC
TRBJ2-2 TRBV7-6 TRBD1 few CASTRGQGGTGELFF TGTGCCAGCACAAGAGGACAGGGAGGCACCGGGGAGCTGTTTTTT
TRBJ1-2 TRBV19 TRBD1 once CASSLQGGYGYTF TGTGCCAGTAGCCTACAGGGGGGATATGGCTACACCTTC
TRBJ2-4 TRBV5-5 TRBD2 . CASSLVALAGAYIQYF TGTGCCAGCAGCTTGGTAGCCCTAGCGGGGGCATACATTCAGTACTTC
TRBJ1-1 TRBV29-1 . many CSVYRSNTEAFF TGCAGCGTTTACAGGTCTAACACTGAAGCTTTCTTT
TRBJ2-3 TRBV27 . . CASSFIVASDTQYF TGTGCCAGCAGTTTCATAGTAGCATCAGATACGCAGTATTTT
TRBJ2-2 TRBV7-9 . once CASSSVGGTGELFF TGTGCCAGCAGCTCGGTCGGAGGCACCGGGGAGCTGTTTTTT
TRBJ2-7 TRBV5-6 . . CASSPTGSSYEQYF TGTGCCAGCAGCCCCACGGGGTCCTCCTACGAGCAGTACTTC
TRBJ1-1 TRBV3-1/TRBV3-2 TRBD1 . CASSQELRQGANTEAFF TGTGCCAGCAGCCAAGAATTGAGGCAGGGGGCGAACACTGAAGCTTTCTTT
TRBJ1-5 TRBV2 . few CASSDQGNNQPQHF TGTGCCAGCAGTGATCAGGGAAACAATCAGCCCCAGCATTTT
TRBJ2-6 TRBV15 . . CATQLTGANVLTF TGTGCCACCCAACTGACTGGGGCCAACGTCCTGACTTTC
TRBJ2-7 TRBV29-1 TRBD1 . CSVQDRGRSEQYF TGCAGCGTTCAAGACAGGGGCCGGAGCGAGCAGTACTTC
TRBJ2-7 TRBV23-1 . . CASSQSIRASYEQYF TGCGCCAGCAGTCAATCGATCAGGGCCTCCTACGAGCAGTACTTC
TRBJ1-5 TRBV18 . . CASSNQYSNQPQHF TGTGCCAGCTCAAATCAGTATAGCAATCAGCCCCAGCATTTT
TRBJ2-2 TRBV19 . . CASSRQAANTGELFF TGTGCCAGTAGTCGACAGGCCGCGAACACCGGGGAGCTGTTTTTT
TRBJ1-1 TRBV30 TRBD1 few CAWNTGGMMDTEAFF TGTGCCTGGAATACAGGGGGGATGATGGACACTGAAGCTTTCTTT
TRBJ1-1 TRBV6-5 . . CAVARGWDTEAFF TGTGCCGTCGCCCGGGGATGGGACACTGAAGCTTTCTTT
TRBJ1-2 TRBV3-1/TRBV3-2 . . CASSPRSPGISSKHGYTF TGTGCCAGCAGTCCCAGATCACCGGGTATCTCCTCAAAGCATGGCTACACCTTC
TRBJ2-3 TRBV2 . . CASSSGDIGSTDTQYF TGTGCCAGCAGTTCCGGGGACATCGGAAGCACAGATACGCAGTATTTT
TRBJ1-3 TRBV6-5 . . CASSPALALVNTIYF TGTGCCAGCAGCCCCGCTCTAGCCCTTGTAAACACCATATATTTT
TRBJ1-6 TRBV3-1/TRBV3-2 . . CASSRDGSSYNSPLHF TGTGCCAGCAGCCGGGACGGGAGCTCCTATAATTCACCCCTCCACTTT
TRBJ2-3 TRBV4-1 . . CASSQETYTQYF TGCGCCAGCAGCCAAGAGACATATACGCAGTATTTT
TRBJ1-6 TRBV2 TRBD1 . CASKDRGNSPLHF TGTGCCAGCAAGGACAGGGGGAATTCACCCCTCCACTTT
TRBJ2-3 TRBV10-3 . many CAISVAGASTDTQYF TGTGCCATCAGTGTGGCGGGGGCCTCCACAGATACGCAGTATTTT
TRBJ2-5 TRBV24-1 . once CATTKRFLKETQYF TGTGCCACCACAAAACGGTTCTTAAAAGAGACCCAGTACTTC
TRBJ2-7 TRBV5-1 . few CASSLVGGDSTYEQYF TGCGCCAGCAGCTTGGTTGGCGGGGACTCCACCTACGAGCAGTACTTC
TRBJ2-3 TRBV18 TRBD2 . CASSPSGARDTQYF TGTGCCAGCTCACCCAGCGGGGCCCGAGATACGCAGTATTTT
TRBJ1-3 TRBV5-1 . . CASSLGRSFSGNTIYF TGCGCCAGCAGCTTGGGCAGATCCTTCTCTGGAAACACCATATATTTT
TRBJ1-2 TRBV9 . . CASSFDMSYGYTF TGTGCCAGCAGCTTTGACATGAGCTATGGCTACACCTTC
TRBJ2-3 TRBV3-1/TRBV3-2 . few CASSQGGPDTQYF TGTGCCAGCAGCCAGGGGGGTCCAGATACGCAGTATTTT
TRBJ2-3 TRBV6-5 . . CASIERGGSTDTQYF TGTGCCAGCATAGAGAGGGGGGGTAGCACAGATACGCAGTATTTT
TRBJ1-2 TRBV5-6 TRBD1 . CASSFTPRDRGGGYTF TGTGCCAGCAGCTTTACCCCTCGAGACAGGGGCGGTGGCTACACCTTC
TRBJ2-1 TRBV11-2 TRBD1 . CASSLGLGQAFRYNEQFF TGTGCCAGCAGCTTAGGGCTCGGACAGGCCTTTCGTTACAATGAGCAGTTCTTC
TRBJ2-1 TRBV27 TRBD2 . CASSLLGLINNEQFF TGTGCCAGCAGTTTATTGGGACTAATTAATAATGAGCAGTTCTTC
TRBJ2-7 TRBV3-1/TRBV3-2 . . CASSPAVAYEQYF TGTGCCAGCAGCCCCGCGGTGGCGTACGAGCAGTACTTC
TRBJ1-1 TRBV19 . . CASSIGWQIGAEAFF TGTGCCAGTAGTATAGGTTGGCAAATAGGGGCTGAAGCTTTCTTT